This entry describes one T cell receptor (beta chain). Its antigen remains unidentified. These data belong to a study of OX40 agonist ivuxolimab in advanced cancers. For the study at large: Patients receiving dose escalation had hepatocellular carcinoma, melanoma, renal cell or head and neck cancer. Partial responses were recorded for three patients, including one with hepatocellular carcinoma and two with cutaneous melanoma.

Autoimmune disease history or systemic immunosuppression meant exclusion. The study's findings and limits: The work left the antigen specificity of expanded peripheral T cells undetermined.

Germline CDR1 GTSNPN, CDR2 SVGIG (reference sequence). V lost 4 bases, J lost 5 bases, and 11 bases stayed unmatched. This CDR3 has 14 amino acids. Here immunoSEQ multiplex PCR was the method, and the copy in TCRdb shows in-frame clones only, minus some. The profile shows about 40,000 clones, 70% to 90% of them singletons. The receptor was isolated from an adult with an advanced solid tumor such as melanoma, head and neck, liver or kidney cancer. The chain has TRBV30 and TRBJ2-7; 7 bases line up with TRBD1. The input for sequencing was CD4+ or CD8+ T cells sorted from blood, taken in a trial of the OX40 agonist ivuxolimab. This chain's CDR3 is CAWNQRRTGHEQYF. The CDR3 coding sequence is TGTGCCTGGAACCAACGCCGGACAGGCCACGAGCAGTACTTC.